This T cell receptor (beta chain) is from a study of beta chain features in type 1 diabetes (dated by TCRdb to 2016 to 2019). Study-wide context: Mean age, gender distribution, total cell number and subset yield did not differ between patients and healthy donors. Whereas all 30 or so donors provided naive and central memory subsets, regulatory and stem cell-like memory subsets were isolated from just 8 patients and about 8 healthy donors. A total of about 110 million sorted cells were examined across all samples, and the number of cells per subset was strongly correlated with RNA yield. In the study, TCRB repertoires of sorted circulating CD4+ T cell subsets from recently diagnosed type 1 diabetes patients were compared with those of matched healthy donors. The research as a whole found: Because cDNA was sequenced instead of genomic DNA, activated cells with high expression could be over-represented, although the groups did not differ in activation or CD3 levels. Shorter templates might have been favored by PCR, but patient and control samples were amplified and corrected together, so both groups would have been affected equally by any skew. A moderate but significant shortening of TCRB CDR3 length was observed in type 1 diabetes patients in all four CD4+ subsets. At VDJ recombination sites, type 1 diabetes patients had fewer insertions and more deleted nucleotides, which implies abnormalities in thymic rearrangement. Because the HLA sub-analyses included only small numbers of individuals, any influence of HLA type on TCRB rearrangement was left unresolved. Naive, central memory and regulatory TCRB repertoires appeared more similar among patients than among healthy donors.

Each donor gave one peripheral blood draw, averaging approximately 0.12 L, which was collected into heparinised tubes. Using a panel that included CD45RO, CCR7, CD25, CD127, CD95 and CD27, naive, central memory, regulatory and stem cell-like memory CD4+ T cells were sorted on a BD FACSAria II. Purity was above 95% for every sorted population. PBMCs were isolated right away by Lymphoprep density gradient centrifugation and were stained directly, without culture. So that batch effects would be minimized, each experiment stained and sorted samples in pairs, pairing one healthy donor with one patient. In its sample, this clone was seen a few times. It lacks a known antigen. Per-nucleotide qualities are absent, and no much larger clonotype sits a single base away. The entire amount of isolated RNA was reverse transcribed using the High Capacity cDNA Reverse Transcription Kit, so the sequenced TCRB transcripts were expressed ones. Deep immunoSEQ sequencing was performed on naive, central memory and regulatory T cell samples, with an average of roughly 3.5 million total reads per sample. Sorted cells were lysed in RLT buffer and RNA was extracted with DNase-treated RNeasy Micro or Mini kits, depending on cell number. Each cell subset was processed on its own to prevent cross-contamination, while patient and healthy donor samples were processed together. The immunoSEQ multiplex PCR was used to amplify TCRB sequences from cDNA, generating 87-bp fragments that spanned the CDR3 region. Amplicons were sequenced on the Illumina HiSeq platform. The original methods were these. PCR bias was computationally corrected using synthetic template baselines, reads within Hamming distance 2 were collapsed, and singletons that could not be merged were discarded. Reads were aligned to IMGT to assign V, D and J genes, CDR3 length, and insertions or deletions at six rearrangement sites. Clonotype counts were normalized to sorted cell number within each subset before computing true diversity and Gini coefficients with the tcR R package. The overlap coefficient, calculated on TCRB nucleotide sequences, was used to measure repertoire sharing. As a proxy for the pre-selection repertoire, out-of-frame TCRB sequences from naive cells were analyzed. In its TCRdb copy, this immuneACCESS table keeps in-frame sequences only and misses some clones. Where compared with another copy, unresolved V genes explain less than half of these, and the others have no known cause. The D gene and trimming were derived from the DNA, and the V and J assignments and clone size from that table. The sample contains around 450,000 clones, about an eighth of them found a single time. About 0.042% of the sample is held by the ten biggest clonotypes.

V is cut back by 3 bases and J by 4 bases, with 4 bases in the junction unmatched. CDR1 and CDR2 were assigned from the germline V gene as MDHEN and SYDVKM. The CDR3 has 15 amino acids, counting the end cysteine and phenylalanine. Just CDR3 DNA is preserved here, 45 bases in frame from base 1. The sample was naive CD4+ T cells from blood. The sample's cell subset or site label is to be understood as: true naive CD4+ T cells. This receptor was taken from a woman younger than 30 in good health. The chain joins TRBV28 to TRBJ2-5, with 11 bases matching TRBD2. CDR3 sequence: CASSFLAGGGETQYF. The DNA sequence follows: TGTGCCAGCAGTTTTCTAGCGGGAGGTGGAGAGACCCAGTACTTC.